Listed below are T cell receptor beta chains from one sample, sequenced in a study of tumor and adjacent non-tumor tissue in lung cancer. TCRdb reprocessed the multiplex PCR reads with MiXCR, giving one entry per CDR3 protein. The table includes 75,000 to 100,000 distinct CDR3 sequences, roughly 70% detected once. The sample consisted of lung tumor tissue. These TCRs come from a man aged 55 to 70 with non-small cell lung cancer. The CDR3 runs from the conserved cysteine through the conserved F or W. The order of the fields is J gene, V gene, clone size, D gene, CDR3 DNA, CDR3 protein. D genes are given only for firm matches. Size values are once, few and many counts, or a class for expanded clones, and some rows have none.

TRBJ1-4 | TRBV28 | many | - | TGTGCCACTGCACGGGCCGGAAAACTGTTTTTT | CATARAGKLFF
TRBJ2-1 | TRBV5-4 | - | TRBD2 | TGTGCCAGAAGCCTAACCAACCTAGCGGGAGGGAGTGTTGAGCAGTTCTTC | CARSLTNLAGGSVEQFF
TRBJ1-6 | TRBV6-5 | - | - | TGTGCCAGCAACCTCGCCGGTCCTGACAGGTCAGCCTCCTATAATTCACCCCTCCACTTT | CASNLAGPDRSASYNSPLHF
TRBJ2-3 | TRBV5-1 | - | TRBD2 | TGCGCCAGCAGCCTTAGCGGGGAAGTCACAGATACGCAGTATTTT | CASSLSGEVTDTQYF
TRBJ1-1 | TRBV4-1 | - | - | TGCGCCAGCAGCCGGTCGGCCTCGGGTTCGAACGCTGAAGCTTTCTTT | CASSRSASGSNAEAFF
TRBJ2-3 | TRBV10-2 | - | - | TGCGCCAGCAGTTCTACGAATACGCAGTATTTT | CASSSTNTQYF
TRBJ1-2 | TRBV7-9 | many | - | TGTGCCAGCGGTCACCCAGGAGGGCAGGGAAAGGGCTACACCTTC | CASGHPGGQGKGYTF
TRBJ2-7 | TRBV10-2 | many | - | TGCGCCAGCAAAAGGACGGACTCCTACGAGCAGTACTTC | CASKRTDSYEQYF
TRBJ2-1 | TRBV12-3/TRBV12-4 | - | - | TGTGCCTCTAGTGGACCCTCGAAGTTCTTC | CASSGPSKFF
TRBJ2-1 | TRBV10-1 | once | TRBD2 | TGCGCCAGCTGTGATGGACTAGCGGGTGTTTATAATGAGCAGTTCTTC | CASCDGLAGVYNEQFF
TRBJ2-5 | TRBV4-1 | - | - | TGCGCCACCAGCCAGCTAAAGAACCAAGAGACCCAGTACTTC | CATSQLKNQETQYF
TRBJ1-1 | TRBV20-1 | many | TRBD1 | TGCAGTGCACAGGACAGGGGGAACACTGAAGCTTTCTTT | CSAQDRGNTEAFF